These T cell receptor beta chains were read from a single sample in a study of early T cells in non-severe SARS-CoV-2 infection. TCRdb fed the 5' RACE reads into MiXCR, producing one record per CDR3 protein. The table lists tens of thousands of distinct CDR3 sequences, over 9.5% of them singletons, with roughly 6% in the top ten. Sequencing was performed on whole blood. The receptors come from an adult who was a healthcare worker with PCR-confirmed SARS-CoV-2 infection or an uninfected control (not recorded which). The CDR3 runs from the conserved cysteine through the conserved F or W. The D gene is left open where the match is weak. The size field is filled for only some rows; it gives once, few, many or a size class.

clone_size: NA
j_call: TRBJ2-2
d_call: NA
v_call: TRBV5-4
cdr3_aa: CASSSEVGATGELFF
cdr3_nt: TGTGCCAGCAGCTCGGAGGTGGGCGCGACCGGGGAGCTGTTTTTT

clone_size: many
j_call: TRBJ1-2
d_call: TRBD1
v_call: TRBV10-1
cdr3_aa: CASSHQQGQGALGYTF
cdr3_nt: TGCGCCAGCAGCCACCAGCAGGGACAGGGGGCGCTTGGCTACACCTTC

clone_size: many
j_call: TRBJ1-1
d_call: NA
v_call: TRBV7-6
cdr3_aa: CASSSGTRLGTEAFF
cdr3_nt: TGTGCCAGCAGCTCAGGGACTCGCTTGGGCACTGAAGCTTTCTTT

clone_size: NA
j_call: TRBJ1-1
d_call: NA
v_call: TRBV6-5
cdr3_aa: CASSYLRDNTEAFF
cdr3_nt: TGTGCCAGCAGTTACCTACGGGACAACACTGAAGCTTTCTTT

clone_size: few
j_call: TRBJ1-4
d_call: NA
v_call: TRBV5-6
cdr3_aa: CASSPPPAYEKLFF
cdr3_nt: TGTGCCAGCAGCCCGCCCCCGGCCTATGAAAAACTGTTTTTT

clone_size: few
j_call: TRBJ1-4
d_call: NA
v_call: TRBV5-6
cdr3_aa: CASSLYSGRATNEKLFF
cdr3_nt: TGTGCCAGCAGCTTGTACTCTGGACGTGCAACTAATGAAAAACTGTTTTTT

clone_size: NA
j_call: TRBJ1-5
d_call: NA
v_call: TRBV19
cdr3_aa: CASSRTDNQPQHF
cdr3_nt: TGTGCCAGTAGTCGGACAGACAATCAGCCCCAGCATTTT

clone_size: many
j_call: TRBJ2-1
d_call: TRBD2
v_call: TRBV20-1
cdr3_aa: CSARRTSGSFSGGEQFF
cdr3_nt: TGCAGTGCTAGGAGGACTAGCGGGTCATTTTCGGGGGGTGAGCAGTTCTTC

clone_size: NA
j_call: TRBJ2-2
d_call: NA
v_call: TRBV6-5
cdr3_aa: CASSLHPMNTGELFF
cdr3_nt: TGTGCCAGCAGTTTACATCCAATGAACACCGGGGAGCTGTTTTTT

clone_size: few
j_call: TRBJ2-1
d_call: NA
v_call: TRBV5-1
cdr3_aa: CASSLAGTHNEQFF
cdr3_nt: TGCGCCAGCAGCTTGGCGGGGACACACAATGAGCAGTTCTTC

clone_size: NA
j_call: TRBJ2-1
d_call: NA
v_call: TRBV9
cdr3_aa: CASSPGGTPSYNEQFF
cdr3_nt: TGTGCCAGCAGCCCAGGGGGGACTCCCTCCTACAATGAGCAGTTCTTC

clone_size: NA
j_call: TRBJ1-1
d_call: NA
v_call: TRBV7-9
cdr3_aa: CASSLAIGRGRDTEAFF
cdr3_nt: TGTGCCAGCAGCTTAGCAATCGGCAGGGGAAGAGACACTGAAGCTTTCTTT

clone_size: many
j_call: TRBJ2-2
d_call: NA
v_call: TRBV7-9
cdr3_aa: CASSLWAGTNTGELFF
cdr3_nt: TGTGCCAGCAGCTTATGGGCAGGAACGAACACCGGGGAGCTGTTTTTT

clone_size: NA
j_call: TRBJ1-1
d_call: NA
v_call: TRBV7-9
cdr3_aa: CASSPGRESTEAFF
cdr3_nt: TGTGCCAGCAGCCCCGGAAGGGAGAGTACTGAAGCTTTCTTT

clone_size: many
j_call: TRBJ2-1
d_call: TRBD2
v_call: TRBV4-2
cdr3_aa: CASSQDRGLAGGVGDNEQFF
cdr3_nt: TGTGCCAGCAGCCAAGATAGGGGACTAGCGGGAGGGGTAGGGGACAATGAGCAGTTCTTC

clone_size: NA
j_call: TRBJ2-1
d_call: TRBD2
v_call: TRBV10-3
cdr3_aa: CAISERSGTSGANEQFF
cdr3_nt: TGTGCCATCAGTGAGCGATCCGGGACTAGCGGAGCAAATGAGCAGTTCTTC

clone_size: NA
j_call: TRBJ2-2
d_call: NA
v_call: TRBV27
cdr3_aa: CASSPLAGRDTGELFF
cdr3_nt: TGTGCCAGCAGTCCACTAGCAGGGAGAGACACCGGGGAGCTGTTTTTT

clone_size: few
j_call: TRBJ1-6
d_call: TRBD1
v_call: TRBV5-4
cdr3_aa: CASSEDRNNSPLHF
cdr3_nt: TGTGCCAGCAGCGAGGACAGGAATAATTCACCCCTCCACTTT

clone_size: NA
j_call: TRBJ1-3
d_call: NA
v_call: TRBV12-3/TRBV12-4
cdr3_aa: CASLGDPGNTIYF
cdr3_nt: TGTGCCAGCCTAGGGGACCCTGGAAACACCATATATTTT

clone_size: NA
j_call: TRBJ2-7
d_call: NA
v_call: TRBV12-5
cdr3_aa: CASGLDIYEQYF
cdr3_nt: TGTGCTAGTGGTTTGGATATCTACGAGCAGTACTTC

clone_size: few
j_call: TRBJ2-2
d_call: NA
v_call: TRBV5-1
cdr3_aa: CASSLVDSFTGELFF
cdr3_nt: TGCGCCAGCAGCTTGGTAGACAGTTTCACCGGGGAGCTGTTTTTT

clone_size: few
j_call: TRBJ2-1
d_call: TRBD1
v_call: TRBV13
cdr3_aa: CASSLDPGGHNEQFF
cdr3_nt: TGTGCCAGCAGCTTAGATCCAGGGGGCCATAATGAGCAGTTCTTC

clone_size: NA
j_call: TRBJ2-7
d_call: NA
v_call: TRBV19
cdr3_aa: CASSVRSGSYEQYF
cdr3_nt: TGTGCCAGTAGTGTCAGGAGTGGCTCCTACGAGCAGTACTTC

clone_size: few
j_call: TRBJ2-3
d_call: TRBD2
v_call: TRBV11-2
cdr3_aa: CASSTRNLRGLAGRRTDTQYF
cdr3_nt: TGTGCCAGCAGCACACGAAACTTACGGGGACTAGCGGGAAGGCGAACAGATACGCAGTATTTT

clone_size: many
j_call: TRBJ2-7
d_call: TRBD1
v_call: TRBV4-1
cdr3_aa: CASSLSGTGVGEQYF
cdr3_nt: TGCGCCAGCAGCCTGTCCGGGACAGGGGTTGGGGAGCAGTACTTC

clone_size: NA
j_call: TRBJ1-5
d_call: TRBD1
v_call: TRBV18
cdr3_aa: CASSPQTGGGQPQHF
cdr3_nt: TGTGCCAGCTCACCACAGACAGGGGGAGGACAGCCCCAGCATTTT

clone_size: many
j_call: TRBJ2-1
d_call: NA
v_call: TRBV6-5
cdr3_aa: CASSYFPVPLAGSYNEQFF
cdr3_nt: TGTGCCAGCAGTTACTTCCCAGTCCCCCTCGCAGGTTCCTACAATGAGCAGTTCTTC

clone_size: few
j_call: TRBJ2-3
d_call: NA
v_call: TRBV5-4
cdr3_aa: CASSLDGLDTQYF
cdr3_nt: TGTGCCAGCAGCTTGGATGGGTTAGATACGCAGTATTTT

clone_size: NA
j_call: TRBJ1-1
d_call: NA
v_call: TRBV2
cdr3_aa: CASSGQALSEAFF
cdr3_nt: TGTGCCAGCAGTGGCCAAGCATTATCTGAAGCTTTCTTT

clone_size: few
j_call: TRBJ2-3
d_call: NA
v_call: TRBV7-2
cdr3_aa: CASSLVASAADTQYF
cdr3_nt: TGTGCCAGCAGCTTAGTGGCTAGCGCTGCAGATACGCAGTATTTT

clone_size: many
j_call: TRBJ2-7
d_call: TRBD2
v_call: TRBV2
cdr3_aa: CASTRGGETDEQYF
cdr3_nt: TGTGCCAGCACGCGGGGGGGAGAAACGGACGAGCAGTACTTC

clone_size: NA
j_call: TRBJ1-5
d_call: NA
v_call: TRBV14
cdr3_aa: CASSQGLQPQHF
cdr3_nt: TGTGCCAGCAGCCAGGGTCTTCAGCCCCAGCATTTT

clone_size: NA
j_call: TRBJ2-7
d_call: NA
v_call: TRBV19
cdr3_aa: CASRSLVSYEQYF
cdr3_nt: TGTGCCAGTAGGTCTTTGGTCTCCTACGAGCAGTACTTC

clone_size: few
j_call: TRBJ2-4
d_call: TRBD1
v_call: TRBV10-1
cdr3_aa: CASSFDRGMAKNIQYF
cdr3_nt: TGCGCCAGCAGTTTTGACAGGGGAATGGCCAAAAACATTCAGTACTTC

clone_size: NA
j_call: TRBJ2-1
d_call: NA
v_call: TRBV19
cdr3_aa: CASSMVSTTNEQFF
cdr3_nt: TGTGCCAGTAGTATGGTCTCGACAACCAATGAGCAGTTCTTC

clone_size: NA
j_call: TRBJ2-1
d_call: NA
v_call: TRBV7-7
cdr3_aa: CASSLGNLDNEQFF
cdr3_nt: TGTGCTAGCAGCCTCGGGAATCTCGACAATGAGCAGTTCTTC

clone_size: NA
j_call: TRBJ2-2
d_call: TRBD1
v_call: TRBV24-1
cdr3_aa: CATRTGTGDTGELFF
cdr3_nt: TGTGCCACCAGGACCGGGACAGGGGACACCGGGGAGCTGTTTTTT

clone_size: many
j_call: TRBJ2-3
d_call: TRBD2
v_call: TRBV7-2
cdr3_aa: CASSLSSGGGDTQYF
cdr3_nt: TGTGCCAGCAGCTTAAGCAGCGGGGGAGGCGATACGCAGTATTTT